These T cell receptor beta chains were read from a single sample in a study of cytomegalovirus exposure and HLA in healthy donors. Some clones are missing from TCRdb's copy, which holds only in-frame ones; the method was immunoSEQ multiplex PCR. The sample lists 200,000 to 250,000 clones, about 89% occurring once. Specimen: PBMCs. The receptors derive from a woman younger than 35 in good health and CMV-seronegative. The CDR3 runs from the conserved cysteine through the conserved F or W. A D gene is named only where the DNA matches it firmly. A row's size may be missing; if present it is once, few, many or a size class.

D: TRBD1
V: TRBV25-1
J: TRBJ2-3
size: NA
DNA: TGTGCCAGCAGCGGACAGGGAATCACAGATACGCAGTATTTT
CDR3: CASSGQGITDTQYF

D: TRBD2
V: TRBV11-3
J: TRBJ2-7
size: NA
DNA: TGTGCCAGCAGCTTAGCCGGGACTAGCGGATACGAGCAGTACTTC
CDR3: CASSLAGTSGYEQYF

D: NA
V: TRBV12-1
J: TRBJ2-1
size: NA
DNA: TGTGCCAGCAGCTGGGGACTAGCGGCCACTCTATCCTACAATGAGCAGTTCTTC
CDR3: CASSWGLAATLSYNEQFF

D: NA
V: TRBV19
J: TRBJ1-2
size: NA
DNA: TGTGCCAGTAGTACACCCTCGGGTTTCTCCAATTATGGCTACACCTTC
CDR3: CASSTPSGFSNYGYTF

D: NA
V: TRBV27
J: TRBJ1-2
size: NA
DNA: TGTGCCAGCCGGACACTTTCAAACTATGGCTACACCTTC
CDR3: CASRTLSNYGYTF

D: NA
V: TRBV4-1
J: TRBJ2-3
size: NA
DNA: TGCGCCAGCAGCCATGTCCTCGGAGATACGCAGTATTTT
CDR3: CASSHVLGDTQYF

D: TRBD1
V: TRBV5-1
J: TRBJ1-2
size: NA
DNA: TGCGCCAGCAGCTTGGAGGACAGGGGAGGCTACACCTTC
CDR3: CASSLEDRGGYTF

D: NA
V: TRBV29-1
J: TRBJ1-1
size: NA
DNA: TGCAGCGTGGTGACAGTGAACACTGAAGCTTTCTTT
CDR3: CSVVTVNTEAFF

D: TRBD1
V: TRBV19
J: TRBJ1-1
size: once
DNA: TGTGCCAGTAGTATAGAGGGACAGGGGAACACTGAAGCTTTCTTT
CDR3: CASSIEGQGNTEAFF

D: NA
V: TRBV4-2
J: TRBJ1-1
size: once
DNA: TGTGCCAGCAGCCTCCTGGTGGGGGGGGCCCCTGCTAAGGACACTGAAGCTTTCTTT
CDR3: CASSLLVGGAPAKDTEAFF

D: NA
V: TRBV4-1
J: TRBJ2-3
size: once
DNA: TGCGCCAGCAGCCGCCCTCCGGCAGATACGCAGTATTTT
CDR3: CASSRPPADTQYF

D: NA
V: TRBV4-3
J: TRBJ2-3
size: few
DNA: TGCGCCAGCAGCCAAGATGTGGCGGGGGCTAGCACAGATACGCAGTATTTT
CDR3: CASSQDVAGASTDTQYF

D: NA
V: TRBV2
J: TRBJ1-2
size: NA
DNA: TGTGCCAGCAGTAATCGACAGTCTAACTATGGCTACACCTTC
CDR3: CASSNRQSNYGYTF

D: TRBD2
V: TRBV6-4
J: TRBJ2-1
size: NA
DNA: TGTGCCAGCAGGCTCCTAGCGGGGGGGCACAATGAGCAGTTCTTC
CDR3: CASRLLAGGHNEQFF

D: NA
V: TRBV27
J: TRBJ1-1
size: NA
DNA: TGTGCCAGCAGTTTTAGTGGGTCCCTGGAGGCTTTCTTT
CDR3: CASSFSGSLEAFF

D: TRBD2
V: TRBV5-1
J: TRBJ2-5
size: few
DNA: TGCGCCAGCAGCTTATCACTAGCGGGGCAAGAGACCCAGTACTTC
CDR3: CASSLSLAGQETQYF

D: NA
V: TRBV5-1
J: TRBJ2-3
size: NA
DNA: TGCGCCAGCAGCCCCCGGAGGGGTCCAGATACGCAGTATTTT
CDR3: CASSPRRGPDTQYF

D: NA
V: TRBV4-1
J: TRBJ1-3
size: NA
DNA: TGCGCCAGCAGCCAACGGGTGTCTTGGCAGGGGTCTTTCGGAAACACCATATATTTT
CDR3: CASSQRVSWQGSFGNTIYF

D: NA
V: TRBV1
J: TRBJ1-2
size: NA
DNA: TGCACCAGCAGCCAAGAGAGGGACAAAGGGGAGAGAAACTATGGCTACACCTTC
CDR3: CTSSQERDKGERNYGYTF

D: TRBD1
V: TRBV7-8
J: TRBJ1-5
size: NA
DNA: TGTGCCAGCAGCTTGAGGGACAGGTCTCTCGGACAGCCCCAGCATTTT
CDR3: CASSLRDRSLGQPQHF

D: NA
V: TRBV29-1
J: TRBJ1-1
size: NA
DNA: TGCAGCGTTGTGCTAAACACTGAAGCTTTCTTT
CDR3: CSVVLNTEAFF

D: NA
V: TRBV6-5
J: TRBJ1-1
size: few
DNA: TGTGCCAGCAGTCACAGGACCTTGAACACTGAAGCTTTCTTT
CDR3: CASSHRTLNTEAFF

D: TRBD1
V: TRBV2
J: TRBJ1-5
size: NA
DNA: TGTGCCAGCACAGTAGGGACAGGGGGTAGGTTTCAGCCCCAGCATTTT
CDR3: CASTVGTGGRFQPQHF

D: TRBD1
V: TRBV5-1
J: TRBJ1-1
size: NA
DNA: TGCGCCAGCAGCGTGACAGGGGGCTCGGCTGAAGCTTTCTTT
CDR3: CASSVTGGSAEAFF

D: TRBD2
V: TRBV15
J: TRBJ2-4
size: NA
DNA: TGTGCCACCAGCAGAGTGGGAGCCGGGGGGGGATCAGACATTCAGTACTTC
CDR3: CATSRVGAGGGSDIQYF

D: TRBD1
V: TRBV28
J: TRBJ2-7
size: NA
DNA: TGTGCCAGCAGTTTAATAGGGGGCGACGAGCAGTACTTC
CDR3: CASSLIGGDEQYF

D: NA
V: TRBV30
J: TRBJ2-1
size: once
DNA: TGTGCCTGGAGCGATGGGGCAGGCGATGAGCAGTTCTTC
CDR3: CAWSDGAGDEQFF

D: TRBD2
V: TRBV9
J: TRBJ2-1
size: NA
DNA: TGTGCCAGCAGCGTAGATGGCGGGAGGAAGTCCTACAATGAGCAGTTCTTC
CDR3: CASSVDGGRKSYNEQFF

D: TRBD1
V: TRBV6-1
J: TRBJ2-1
size: once
DNA: TGTGCCAGCAATCAAAATGAAGGGACAGCGGCCAAGCAGTTCTTC
CDR3: CASNQNEGTAAKQFF

D: NA
V: TRBV7-2
J: TRBJ1-5
size: NA
DNA: TGTGCCAGCAGCTTAGAAGGGGATCAGCCCCAGCATTTT
CDR3: CASSLEGDQPQHF

D: TRBD2
V: TRBV4-2
J: TRBJ2-7
size: NA
DNA: TGTGCCAGCAGCCAAGATGGGACTAGCGCCTCCTACGAGCAGTACTTC
CDR3: CASSQDGTSASYEQYF

D: NA
V: TRBV14
J: TRBJ1-1
size: NA
DNA: TGTGCCAGCAGCCAACAGATGAACACTGAAGCTTTCTTT
CDR3: CASSQQMNTEAFF

D: NA
V: TRBV9
J: TRBJ1-4
size: NA
DNA: TGTGCCAGCAGCGTTGGAGGATGGGGAGGAGAAAAACTGTTTTTT
CDR3: CASSVGGWGGEKLFF

D: NA
V: TRBV7-2
J: TRBJ1-1
size: NA
DNA: TGTGCCAGCAGCTTACAGGGCGCGACTCGTGGCACTGAAGCTTTCTTT
CDR3: CASSLQGATRGTEAFF

D: TRBD1
V: TRBV6-5
J: TRBJ2-7
size: NA
DNA: TGTGCCAGCAGCAGACAGGGCCTCTCCTACGAGCAGTACTTC
CDR3: CASSRQGLSYEQYF

D: TRBD1
V: TRBV18
J: TRBJ2-3
size: NA
DNA: TGTGCCAGCTCACTGAACTCCCGGGACAGTAGCACAGATACGCAGTATTTT
CDR3: CASSLNSRDSSTDTQYF

D: NA
V: TRBV21-1
J: TRBJ2-2
size: NA
DNA: TGTGCCAGCAGCAAATCCAAGGACAGCCAGAACACCGGGGAGCTGTTTTTT
CDR3: CASSKSKDSQNTGELFF

D: TRBD1
V: TRBV7-9
J: TRBJ1-2
size: NA
DNA: TGTGCCAGCAGCCCAGGACAGGGCTATGGCTACACCTTC
CDR3: CASSPGQGYGYTF

D: NA
V: TRBV6-1
J: TRBJ2-2
size: NA
DNA: TGTGCCAGCAGTGGGACATCTGGTTACGGGGAGCTGTTTTTT
CDR3: CASSGTSGYGELFF

D: TRBD1
V: TRBV10-1
J: TRBJ1-4
size: NA
DNA: TGCGCCAGCAGTTCGGGACAGGGGGCCGATGGTGAAAAACTGTTTTTT
CDR3: CASSSGQGADGEKLFF

D: TRBD2
V: TRBV5-1
J: TRBJ2-5
size: NA
DNA: TGCGCCAGCAGCTTGCTCGCGGGGGGGTACCAAGAGACCCAGTACTTC
CDR3: CASSLLAGGYQETQYF

D: TRBD1
V: TRBV7-2
J: TRBJ2-5
size: NA
DNA: TGTGCCAGCAGCCTGGGACAGGGATTTCAGACCCAGTACTTC
CDR3: CASSLGQGFQTQYF

D: TRBD1
V: TRBV9
J: TRBJ2-1
size: NA
DNA: TGTGCCAGCAGCGTCGGGGGGACAGGGGGCTACAATGAGCAGTTCTTC
CDR3: CASSVGGTGGYNEQFF

D: NA
V: TRBV7-6
J: TRBJ1-3
size: NA
DNA: TGTGCCAGCAGCTTAGCGCCGGAGGGAACTGGAAACACCATATATTTT
CDR3: CASSLAPEGTGNTIYF

D: NA
V: TRBV6-6
J: TRBJ2-6
size: NA
DNA: TGTGCCAGCAGTTACTCAATCAACTCTGGGGCCCACGTCCTGACTTTC
CDR3: CASSYSINSGAHVLTF

D: NA
V: TRBV19
J: TRBJ2-7
size: once
DNA: TGTGCCAGTAGTGCAGCGGGCCCTTTCCACGAGCAGTACTTC
CDR3: CASSAAGPFHEQYF

D: TRBD1
V: TRBV6-5
J: TRBJ1-3
size: NA
DNA: TGTGCCAGCAGGCCGGACAGGAGAGGAAACACCATATATTTT
CDR3: CASRPDRRGNTIYF

D: TRBD2
V: TRBV7-2
J: TRBJ2-1
size: NA
DNA: TGTGCCAGCAGCTTAGGGCGGGAGGGGTTCAATGAGCAGTTCTTC
CDR3: CASSLGREGFNEQFF

D: TRBD2
V: TRBV29-1
J: TRBJ2-1
size: NA
DNA: TGCAGCGGGAGGGCTGGACTAGCGGGAGATATAGAGTTCTTC
CDR3: CSGRAGLAGDIEFF

D: TRBD1
V: TRBV10-3
J: TRBJ1-5
size: NA
DNA: TGTGCCATCAGTTCCCCTGACAGGGGGTTCAATCAGCCCCAGCATTTT
CDR3: CAISSPDRGFNQPQHF

D: TRBD2
V: TRBV7-9
J: TRBJ2-1
size: NA
DNA: TGTGCCAGCAGCTTCATAGCGGGAGGGTCTGACAATGAGCAGTTCTTC
CDR3: CASSFIAGGSDNEQFF

D: NA
V: TRBV19
J: TRBJ1-1
size: NA
DNA: TGTGCCAGTAGTGACGGGGGGGGGAGGACTGAAGCTTTCTTT
CDR3: CASSDGGGRTEAFF

D: TRBD1
V: TRBV18
J: TRBJ2-7
size: NA
DNA: TGTGCCAGCTCACCAGGGACAGGGGGAATCGACGAGCAGTACTTC
CDR3: CASSPGTGGIDEQYF

D: NA
V: TRBV7-7
J: TRBJ2-1
size: NA
DNA: TGTGCCAGCAGCTTATTTGGAGGGAACAATGAGCAGTTCTTC
CDR3: CASSLFGGNNEQFF

D: TRBD2
V: TRBV19
J: TRBJ2-1
size: NA
DNA: TGTGCCAGTAGTTCTAAAGGACTAGGGGACAATGAGCAGTTCTTC
CDR3: CASSSKGLGDNEQFF

D: NA
V: TRBV7-6
J: TRBJ1-1
size: NA
DNA: TGTGCCAGTTCAGTGGGCGCGCCTAACACTGAAGCTTTCTTT
CDR3: CASSVGAPNTEAFF

D: TRBD2
V: TRBV18
J: TRBJ2-1
size: NA
DNA: TGTGCCAGCTCACCGAGGACTAGCGGGGTGTCCTACAATGAGCAGTTCTTC
CDR3: CASSPRTSGVSYNEQFF

D: TRBD1
V: TRBV29-1
J: TRBJ2-7
size: NA
DNA: TGCAGCGTTGAAGATCGGGACAGGGGAAGCTACGAGCAGTACTTC
CDR3: CSVEDRDRGSYEQYF